This entry concerns a single TCR beta chain. Once extracted for a subset, genomic DNA was divided evenly among several immunoSEQ plates. Authors' processing steps: Sequence data from immunoSEQ were junction-only and lacked quality scores; consequently, filtering differed. The table came from immunoSEQ multiplex PCR; TCRdb's copy has only in-frame clones and leaves some out. That table supplies the V and J calls and clone size; D and trimming were determined from the DNA. The sample contains 760,000 or so clones, roughly 96% of which appear only once. Naive CD8 cells comprised CD45RO-negative, CCR7-positively selected cells, excluding terminally differentiated effector memory CD45RA+ cells. Nashville, Tennessee was home to all donors, each a Caucasian adult. This sample was included in a study of shared clonotypes between healthy human individuals. Across the whole study: The cohort had two women and a few men, ages 18 to 49.

There are 16 residues in the CDR3. Germline V gene sequence: CDR1 MGHRA, CDR2 YSYEKL. Trimming removed 1 base at V and 1 base at J, with 13 bases between. This clonotype was obtained from a man aged 30 to 39 in good health. The chain recombines TRBV4-1 with TRBJ1-1, with D possibly matching TRBD1 (5 bases). Material: naive CD8+ T cells sorted from blood. The CDR3 DNA is TGCGCCAGCAGCCAAGCTTCAGGGACGAGGAACACTGAAGCTTTCTTT. It translates to CASSQASGTRNTEAFF.